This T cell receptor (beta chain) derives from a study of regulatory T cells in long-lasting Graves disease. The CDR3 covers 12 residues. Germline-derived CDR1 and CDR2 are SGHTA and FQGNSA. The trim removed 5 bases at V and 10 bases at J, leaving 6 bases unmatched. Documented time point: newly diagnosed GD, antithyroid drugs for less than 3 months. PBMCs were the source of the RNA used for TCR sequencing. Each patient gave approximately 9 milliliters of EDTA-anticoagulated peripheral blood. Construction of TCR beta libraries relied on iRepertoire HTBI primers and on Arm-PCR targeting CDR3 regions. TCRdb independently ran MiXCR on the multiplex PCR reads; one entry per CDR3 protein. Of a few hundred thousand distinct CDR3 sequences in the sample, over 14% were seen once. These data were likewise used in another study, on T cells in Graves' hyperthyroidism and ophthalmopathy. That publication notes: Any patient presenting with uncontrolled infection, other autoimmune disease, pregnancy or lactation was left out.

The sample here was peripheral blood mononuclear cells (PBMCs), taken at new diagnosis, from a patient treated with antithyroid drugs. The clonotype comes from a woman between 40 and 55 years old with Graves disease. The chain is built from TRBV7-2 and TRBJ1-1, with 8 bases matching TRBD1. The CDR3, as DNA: TGTGCCAGCAGCACACTGACAGGGGCAGCTTTCTTT. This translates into CASSTLTGAAFF.